Listed below are T cell receptor beta chains from one sample, sequenced in a study of T cells in Graves' hyperthyroidism and ophthalmopathy. TCRdb re-derived calls from the multiplex PCR reads in MiXCR, one entry per CDR3 protein. The data contain about 410,000 distinct CDR3 sequences, about 14% of them singletons. Sequenced material: blood. Source of these receptors: a woman aged 25 to 39 with Graves' ophthalmopathy. Both conserved end residues are part of each CDR3. D genes are given only for firm matches. Not all rows give a size; the values are once, few, many and, for expanded clones, a class.

CDR3aa	abundance	j_gene	d_gene	v_gene
CASSLGASPLHF	-	TRBJ1-6	-	TRBV7-6
CATYITSTDTQYF	-	TRBJ2-3	-	TRBV10-3
CASSLSLRDRVVYEQYF	once	TRBJ2-7	TRBD1	TRBV27
CASLSGSYNSPLHF	-	TRBJ1-6	-	TRBV6-2/TRBV6-3
CASSIDLRGQVSLGANVLTF	-	TRBJ2-6	TRBD1	TRBV19
CAWTGQGMISSPLHF	few	TRBJ1-6	TRBD1	TRBV30
CASTKNPTGSEAFF	-	TRBJ1-1	-	TRBV19
CASSFGANLAKNIQYF	few	TRBJ2-4	-	TRBV27
CASSLVSRWGESTEAFF	few	TRBJ1-1	-	TRBV11-2
CASSAAVDASWDTQYF	-	TRBJ2-3	-	TRBV27
CASSQSQGGGYTF	many	TRBJ1-2	-	TRBV18
CASSTRGDGELFF	-	TRBJ2-2	-	TRBV9
CSAARVQGGEKLFF	many	TRBJ1-4	-	TRBV20-1
CASSLATGTNEQFF	many	TRBJ2-1	-	TRBV7-8
CASSPLAGQGVGSYNEQFF	many	TRBJ2-1	TRBD1	TRBV18
CASMTGARSGIYQETQYF	many	TRBJ2-5	TRBD1	TRBV28
CASSLEGDSYEQYF	-	TRBJ2-7	-	TRBV5-6
CASSLRTGNYGYTF	many	TRBJ1-2	TRBD1	TRBV13
CSARVFGDRGGYEQYF	-	TRBJ2-7	TRBD1	TRBV20-1
CASSQARQGVPYEQYF	many	TRBJ2-7	TRBD1	TRBV4-2
CASISGGTDTQYF	many	TRBJ2-3	TRBD2	TRBV2
CASSQYRDREQYF	-	TRBJ2-7	-	TRBV7-2
CASSLGGNNQPQHF	-	TRBJ1-5	-	TRBV5-6
CASNDGGLSGSYNEQFF	many	TRBJ2-1	-	TRBV12-3/TRBV12-4
CASSSGLVGELFF	-	TRBJ2-2	-	TRBV6-2/TRBV6-3
CASSSRRQAQNTEAFF	many	TRBJ1-1	-	TRBV11-2
CASNRDGGTEAFF	-	TRBJ1-1	-	TRBV6-1
CATSDLRDRETQYF	many	TRBJ2-5	TRBD1	TRBV24-1
CASSKSVTSYNEQFF	few	TRBJ2-1	-	TRBV19
CASSSDRGSSYEQYF	many	TRBJ2-7	TRBD1	TRBV7-9
CASKARDYNEQFF	many	TRBJ2-1	-	TRBV2
CASNVLAGDNEQFF	many	TRBJ2-1	TRBD2	TRBV2
CASSPMGGKETQYF	many	TRBJ2-5	-	TRBV7-9
CASSFRRKNTGELFF	many	TRBJ2-2	-	TRBV11-3
CASSYSFPTGPNTGELFF	-	TRBJ2-2	-	TRBV5-1
CASSTSGGHTDTQYF	-	TRBJ2-3	TRBD2	TRBV6-1
CASSGQGAVNTEAFF	many	TRBJ1-1	TRBD1	TRBV18